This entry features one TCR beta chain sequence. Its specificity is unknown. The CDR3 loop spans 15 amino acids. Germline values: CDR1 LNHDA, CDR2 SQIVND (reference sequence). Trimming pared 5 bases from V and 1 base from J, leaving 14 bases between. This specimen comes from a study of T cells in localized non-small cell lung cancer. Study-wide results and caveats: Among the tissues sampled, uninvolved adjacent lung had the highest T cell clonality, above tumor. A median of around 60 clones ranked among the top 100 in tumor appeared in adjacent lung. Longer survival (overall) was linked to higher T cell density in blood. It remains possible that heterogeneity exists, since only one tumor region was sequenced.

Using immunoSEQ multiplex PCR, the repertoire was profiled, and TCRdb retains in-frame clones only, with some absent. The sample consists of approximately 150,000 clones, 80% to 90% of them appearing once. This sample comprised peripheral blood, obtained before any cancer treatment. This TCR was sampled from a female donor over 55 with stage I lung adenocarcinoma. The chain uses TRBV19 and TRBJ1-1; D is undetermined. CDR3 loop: CASSVSPLGNTEAFF. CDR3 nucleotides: TGTGCCAGTAGTGTCTCCCCCCTCGGGAACACTGAAGCTTTCTTT.